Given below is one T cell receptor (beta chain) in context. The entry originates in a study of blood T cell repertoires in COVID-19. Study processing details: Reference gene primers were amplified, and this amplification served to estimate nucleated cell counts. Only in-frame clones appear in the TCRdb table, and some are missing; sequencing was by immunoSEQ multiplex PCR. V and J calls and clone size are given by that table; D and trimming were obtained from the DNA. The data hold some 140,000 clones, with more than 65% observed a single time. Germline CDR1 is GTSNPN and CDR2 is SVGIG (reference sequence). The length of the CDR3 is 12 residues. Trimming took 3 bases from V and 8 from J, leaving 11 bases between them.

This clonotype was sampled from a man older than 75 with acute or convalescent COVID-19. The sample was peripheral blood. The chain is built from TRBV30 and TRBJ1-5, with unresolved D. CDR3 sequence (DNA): TGTGCCTGGAGGGGCCAAGACGAGCCCCAGCATTTT. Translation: CAWRGQDEPQHF.